This TCR beta chain was profiled in a study of prognosis after radiotherapy for stage I lung cancer. Overall study context: Operability status for all non-small cell lung cancer patients was recorded as medically inoperable. Distant metastases were recorded in several patients after radiotherapy, at a median of 7 months, and no significant progression was recorded in some 15. Broader study findings: Unique TCR clone counts went down once patients had stereotactic body radiation therapy, median approximately 9,600 versus 7,200. Lower post-radiation Shannon entropy was seen in patients who went on to develop distant metastases.

Genomic DNA served as the source from which two-round multiplex PCR generated TCR beta CDR3 amplicons. First-round PCR, the initial amplification, used primers specific to each TRBV and TRBJ gene. Each CDR3 protein is one row after TCRdb ran MiXCR on the multiplex PCR reads. The sample records 13,000 to 15,000 distinct CDR3 sequences, 30% to 40% being singletons. This clonotype has only one observation. What it binds is not known. J was trimmed by 4 bases and V by 4 bases; bases with no gene match: 6. Germline CDR1 is SGHRS and CDR2 is YFSETQ. The CDR3 covers 14 residues. This rearrangement joins TRBV5-1 to TRBJ2-7, with 9 bases lining up with TRBD1. This clonotype was sampled from a donor aged 50 or older with non-small cell lung cancer. The material sequenced was PBMCs, taken before or after stereotactic body radiation therapy (not recorded which). The CDR3 DNA sequence: TGCGCCAGCAGCGGTGGGACAGGGTTATACGAGCAGTACTTC. Protein: CASSGGTGLYEQYF.